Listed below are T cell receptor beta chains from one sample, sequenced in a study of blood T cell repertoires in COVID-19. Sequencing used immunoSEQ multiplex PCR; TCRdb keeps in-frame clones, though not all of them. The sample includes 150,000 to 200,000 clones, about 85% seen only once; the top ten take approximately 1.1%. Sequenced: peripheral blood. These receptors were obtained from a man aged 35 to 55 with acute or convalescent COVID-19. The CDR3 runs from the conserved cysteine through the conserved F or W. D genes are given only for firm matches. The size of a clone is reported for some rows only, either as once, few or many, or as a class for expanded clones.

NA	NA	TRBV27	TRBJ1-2	TGTGCCAGCAGCGGCAGCCTCCGAGGCGGCTACACCTTC	CASSGSLRGGYTF
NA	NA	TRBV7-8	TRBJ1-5	TGTGCCAGCAGCTTTAGGGGGGGCGATCAGCCCCAGCATTTT	CASSFRGGDQPQHF
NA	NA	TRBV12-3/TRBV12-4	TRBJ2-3	TGTGCCAGTACGTGGACTAGCACAGATACGCAGTATTTT	CASTWTSTDTQYF
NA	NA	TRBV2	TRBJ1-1	TGCACTCCCATGAACACTGAAGCTTTCTTT	CTPMNTEAFF
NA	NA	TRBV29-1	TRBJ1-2	TGCAGCGTTTTACAGGGAGACTATGGCTACACCTTC	CSVLQGDYGYTF
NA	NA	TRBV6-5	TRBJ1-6	TGTGCCAGCAGTTACGACGGGGTTTCGAATAATTCACCCCTCCACTTT	CASSYDGVSNNSPLHF
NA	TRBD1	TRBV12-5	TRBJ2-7	TGTGCTAGTGGTCCTGGGGACAGCTACGAGCAGTACTTC	CASGPGDSYEQYF
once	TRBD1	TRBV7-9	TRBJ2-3	TGTGCCAGCAGCCGCCCCTCGGGACAGGGCCTCACAGATACGCAGTATTTT	CASSRPSGQGLTDTQYF
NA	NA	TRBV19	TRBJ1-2	TGTGCCAGTAGTATAGACGGGGACTATGGCTACACCTTC	CASSIDGDYGYTF
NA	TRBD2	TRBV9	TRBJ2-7	TGTGCCAGCAGCGTAGGCCCTGACGGGGGGGGATACGAGCAGTACTTC	CASSVGPDGGGYEQYF
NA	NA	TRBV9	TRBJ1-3	TGTGCCAGCAGCGTAGAGGGGGGGCCTGGAAACACCATATATTTT	CASSVEGGPGNTIYF
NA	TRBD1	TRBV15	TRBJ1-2	TGTGCCACCAGCAGAGAGGGTGGACAGGAAAACTATGGCTACACCTTC	CATSREGGQENYGYTF
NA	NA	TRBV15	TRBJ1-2	TGTGCCACCAGCAGGCCCGGAGGGAAGGGCTACACCTTC	CATSRPGGKGYTF
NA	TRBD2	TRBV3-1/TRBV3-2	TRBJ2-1	TGTGCCAGCAGCCAAGGGGGACTAGCGGGGGGCGAGCAGTTCTTC	CASSQGGLAGGEQFF